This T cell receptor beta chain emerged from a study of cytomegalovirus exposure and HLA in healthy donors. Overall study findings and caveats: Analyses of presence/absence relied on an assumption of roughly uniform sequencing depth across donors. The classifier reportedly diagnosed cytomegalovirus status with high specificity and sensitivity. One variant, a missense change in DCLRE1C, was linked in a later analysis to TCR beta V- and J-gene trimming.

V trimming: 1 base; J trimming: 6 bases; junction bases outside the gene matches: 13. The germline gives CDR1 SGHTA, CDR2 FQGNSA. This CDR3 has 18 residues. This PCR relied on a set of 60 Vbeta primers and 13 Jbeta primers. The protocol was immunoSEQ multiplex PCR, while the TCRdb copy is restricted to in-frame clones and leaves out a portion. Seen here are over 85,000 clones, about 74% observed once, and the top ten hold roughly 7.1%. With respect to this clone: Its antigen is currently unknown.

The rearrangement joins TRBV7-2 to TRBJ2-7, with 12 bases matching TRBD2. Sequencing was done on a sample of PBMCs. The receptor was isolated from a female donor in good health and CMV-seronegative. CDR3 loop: CASSLVAGLAGRLGEQYF. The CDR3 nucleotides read TGTGCCAGCAGCTTAGTGGCGGGACTAGCGGGTCGGTTGGGCGAGCAGTACTTC.